This TCR beta chain was sequenced during a study of blood T cell repertoires in COVID-19. The wider study: Samples came from the United States, Italy and Spain, spanning acute and convalescent COVID-19.

Profiling relied on immunoSEQ multiplex PCR, and the TCRdb table lists in-frame clones only, not all of them. This sample carries fewer than 200,000 clones, approximately 82% of them seen once, and the ten largest clones take 3.6%. CDR3 size: 16 residues. In germline, CDR1 is MNHNS, CDR2 SASEGT. V was shortened by 4 bases and J by 0 bases, with 13 bases between the two germline ends. The chain couples TRBV6-1 to TRBJ1-3; possibly TRBD1 for D (5 bases). Sequenced input: PBMCs or T cells enriched from blood (not recorded which). This clonotype was sampled from a woman aged 45 to 65 in a cohort exposed to, infected with or recovered from COVID-19 (not recorded which). CDR3 region: CASSARAESSGNTIYF. The CDR3 DNA reads TGTGCCAGCAGTGCCAGGGCCGAGAGCTCTGGAAACACCATATATTTT.